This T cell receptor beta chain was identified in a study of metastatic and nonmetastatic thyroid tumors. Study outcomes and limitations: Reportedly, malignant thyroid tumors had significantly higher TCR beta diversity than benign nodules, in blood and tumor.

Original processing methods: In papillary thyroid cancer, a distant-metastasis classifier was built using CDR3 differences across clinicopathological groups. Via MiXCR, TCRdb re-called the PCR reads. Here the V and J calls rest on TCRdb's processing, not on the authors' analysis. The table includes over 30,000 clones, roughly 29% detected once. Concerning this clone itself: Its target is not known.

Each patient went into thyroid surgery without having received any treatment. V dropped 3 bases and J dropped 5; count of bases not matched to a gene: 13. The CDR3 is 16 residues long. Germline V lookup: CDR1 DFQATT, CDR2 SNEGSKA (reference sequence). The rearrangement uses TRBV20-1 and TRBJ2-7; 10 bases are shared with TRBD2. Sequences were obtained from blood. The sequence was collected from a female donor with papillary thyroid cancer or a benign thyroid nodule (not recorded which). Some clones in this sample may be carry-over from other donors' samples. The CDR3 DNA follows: TGCAGTGCTAGTAAAGCGGGAGGGCCTCGGGCGGACGAGCAGTACTTC. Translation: CSASKAGGPRADEQYF.